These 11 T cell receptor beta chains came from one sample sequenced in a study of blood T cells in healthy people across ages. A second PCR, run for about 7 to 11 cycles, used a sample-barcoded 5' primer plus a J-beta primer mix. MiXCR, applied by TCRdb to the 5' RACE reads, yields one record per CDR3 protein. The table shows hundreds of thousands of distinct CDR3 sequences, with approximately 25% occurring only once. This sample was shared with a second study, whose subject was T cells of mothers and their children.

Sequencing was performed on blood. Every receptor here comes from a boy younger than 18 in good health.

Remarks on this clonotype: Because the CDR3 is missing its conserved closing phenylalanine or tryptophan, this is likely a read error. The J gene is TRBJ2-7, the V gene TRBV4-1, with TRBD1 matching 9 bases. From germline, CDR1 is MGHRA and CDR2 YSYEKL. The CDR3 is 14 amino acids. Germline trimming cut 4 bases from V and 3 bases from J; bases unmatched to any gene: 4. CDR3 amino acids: CASSRGQGNYEQYL. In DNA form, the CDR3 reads TGCGCCAGCAGCCGGGGACAGGGAAACTACGAGCAGTACCTC.

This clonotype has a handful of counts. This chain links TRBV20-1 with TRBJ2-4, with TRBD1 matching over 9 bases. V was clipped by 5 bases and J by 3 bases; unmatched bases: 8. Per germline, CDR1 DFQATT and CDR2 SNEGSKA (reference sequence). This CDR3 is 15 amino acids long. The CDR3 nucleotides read TGCAGTGCTCATCGACAGGGGGGGAGCAAAAACATTCAGTACTTC. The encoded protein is CSAHRQGGSKNIQYF.

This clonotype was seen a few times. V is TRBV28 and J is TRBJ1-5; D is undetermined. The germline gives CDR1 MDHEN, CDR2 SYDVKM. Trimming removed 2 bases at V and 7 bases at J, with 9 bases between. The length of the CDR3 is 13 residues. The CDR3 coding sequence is TGTGCCAGCAGTTTAGAGGAAGGACAGCCCCAGCATTTT. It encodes CASSLEEGQPQHF. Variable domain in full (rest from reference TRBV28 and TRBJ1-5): DVKVTQSSRYLVKRTGEKVFLECVQDMDHENMFWYRQDPGLGLRLIYFSYDVKMKEKGDIPEGYSVSREKKERFSLILESASTNQTSMYLCASSLEEGQPQHFGDGTRLSIL.

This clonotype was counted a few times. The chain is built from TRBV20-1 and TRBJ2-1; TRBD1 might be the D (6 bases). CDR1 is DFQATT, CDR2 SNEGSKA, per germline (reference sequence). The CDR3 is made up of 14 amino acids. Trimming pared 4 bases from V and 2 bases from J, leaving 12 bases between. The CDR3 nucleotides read TGCAGTGCTACCGGACAGTTAGCCTACAATGAGCAGTTCTTC. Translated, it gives CSATGQLAYNEQFF.

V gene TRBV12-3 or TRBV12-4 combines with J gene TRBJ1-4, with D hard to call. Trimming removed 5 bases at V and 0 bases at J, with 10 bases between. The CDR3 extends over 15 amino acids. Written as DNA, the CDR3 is TGTGCCAGCAGTGTATCGGGGACAACTAATGAAAAACTGTTTTTT. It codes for CASSVSGTTNEKLFF.

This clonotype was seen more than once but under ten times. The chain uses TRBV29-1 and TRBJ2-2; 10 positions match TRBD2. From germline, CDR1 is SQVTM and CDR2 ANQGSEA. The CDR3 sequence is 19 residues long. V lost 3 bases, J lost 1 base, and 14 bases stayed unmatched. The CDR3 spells CSVEFGLAGGQENTGELFF. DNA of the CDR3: TGCAGCGTTGAGTTCGGTTTAGCGGGGGGCCAAGAGAACACCGGGGAGCTGTTTTTT.

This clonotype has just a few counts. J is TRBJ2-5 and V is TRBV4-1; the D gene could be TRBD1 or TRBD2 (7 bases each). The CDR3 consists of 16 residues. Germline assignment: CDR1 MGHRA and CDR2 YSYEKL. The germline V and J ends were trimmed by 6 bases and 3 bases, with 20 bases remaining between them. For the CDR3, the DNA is TGCGCCAGCAGACGGGACCAGGGGGGGCTTGAAGAGACCCAGTACTTC. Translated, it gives CASRRDQGGLEETQYF.

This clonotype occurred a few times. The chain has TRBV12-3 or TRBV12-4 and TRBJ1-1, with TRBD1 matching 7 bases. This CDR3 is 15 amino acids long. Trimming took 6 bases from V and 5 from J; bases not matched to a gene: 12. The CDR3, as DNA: TGTGCCAGCAGCCCCGCGGTTGCAGGGGGGACTGAAGCTTTCTTT. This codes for CASSPAVAGGTEAFF.

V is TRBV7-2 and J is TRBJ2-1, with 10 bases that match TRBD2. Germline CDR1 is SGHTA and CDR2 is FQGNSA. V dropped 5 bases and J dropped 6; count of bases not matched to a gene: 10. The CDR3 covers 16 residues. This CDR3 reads CASSMNSGGTANEQFF. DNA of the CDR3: TGTGCCAGCAGCATGAATAGCGGGGGGACAGCCAATGAGCAGTTCTTC.

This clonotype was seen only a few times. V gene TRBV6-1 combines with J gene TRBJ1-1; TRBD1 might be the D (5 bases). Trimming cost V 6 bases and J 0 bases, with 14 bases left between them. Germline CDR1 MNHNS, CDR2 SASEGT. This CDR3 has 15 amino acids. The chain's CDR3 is CASRGGFTLNTEAFF. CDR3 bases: TGTGCCAGCAGGGGGGGGTTTACACTGAACACTGAAGCTTTCTTT.

The CDR3 nucleotides are TGTGCCAGCAGCTTAAGGGCTGGGCTAGCCCCACAAGAGACCCAGTACTTC. Encoded protein: CASSLRAGLAPQETQYF. V gene TRBV11-1 combines with J gene TRBJ2-5; D perhaps matches TRBD2 (5 bases). The germline V gene encodes CDR1 SGHAT and CDR2 FQDESV (reference sequence). Trimming removed 2 bases at V and 2 bases at J, with 18 bases between. The length of the CDR3 is 17 residues.